This T cell receptor beta chain was captured in a study of tumor-infiltrating lymphocytes in primary liver carcinoma. Germline CDR1 is MGHRA and CDR2 is YSYEKL. V was pared by 4 bases and J by 5 bases, with 15 bases between. CDR3 length equals 14 residues. A primer matching the constant region was used to make TCR beta cDNA from 500 to 650 ng of total RNA. Slightly modified ARM-PCR served as the procedure for the TCR beta libraries. These libraries came from three rounds of nested multiplex PCR. The first two PCR rounds, roughly 10 cycles each, used TRBV1-TRBV30 forward primers and a C-beta reverse primer. TCRdb re-analysed the multiplex PCR reads in MiXCR, keeping a single row per CDR3 protein. The sample has approximately 340,000 distinct CDR3 sequences, almost 65% seen once. This clonotype was seen ten or more times. Germline DNA was also extracted, with blood RNA taken from unsorted whole blood.

The sequenced sample was peripheral blood. The receptor was isolated from a man between 35 and 55 years old with primary liver carcinoma and hepatitis B virus infection. This chain uses TRBV4-1 with TRBJ2-7, with D hard to call. CDR3 nucleotide sequence: TGCGCCAGCAGCCCGCGCGTGGGTGTGGACGAGCAGTACTTC. Translated: CASSPRVGVDEQYF.